Each of the 13 T cell receptor beta chains below was sequenced from the same sample in a study of shared T cell receptors in the human thymus. Sequencing was performed with immunoSEQ multiplex PCR; in TCRdb, only in-frame clones are kept and a portion is missing. The sample includes some 700,000 clones, approximately 85% seen only once; the top ten take under 0.012%. The same data also went into a second study, on human thymus T cells.

The specimen sequenced was thymocytes. These receptors all stem from a girl under three years old with a congenital heart defect.

This clone appeared a few times. The gene calls are TRBV12-5 and TRBJ2-2, with D perhaps TRBD2 (6 bases). The CDR3 consists of 15 residues. Germline-derived CDR1 and CDR2 are LGHNT and FRNRAP. The V end was cut by 0 bases, the J end by 8 bases, with 13 bases between. The CDR3: CASGLVRGERGELFF. The CDR3 DNA is TGTGCTAGTGGTTTGGTACGCGGGGAGAGAGGGGAGCTGTTTTTT. The whole variable domain, remainder taken from reference TRBV12-5 and TRBJ2-2, is DARVTQTPRHKVTEMGQEVTMRCQPILGHNTVFWYRQTMMQGLELLAYFRNRAPLDDSGMPKDRFSAEMPDATLATLKIQPSEPRDSAVYFCASGLVRGERGELFFGEGSRLTVL.

The V call is TRBV10-2, the J call TRBJ1-5, with TRBD1 matching over 7 bases. The length of the CDR3 is 15 residues. Germline lookup yields CDR1 WSHSY and CDR2 SAAADI. V shed 3 bases, J shed 6 bases, and the junction held 8 bases outside the gene matches. This CDR3 is CASSEGGKGSQPQHF. The CDR3 bases are TGCGCCAGCAGTGAAGGGGGCAAGGGAAGTCAGCCCCAGCATTTT.

The rearrangement joins TRBV6-5 to TRBJ2-2; perhaps TRBD1 as D (6 bases). The V end lost 6 bases, the J end lost 0 bases, and 8 bases lay between the germline ends. The CDR3 runs to 14 residues. The germline gives CDR1 MNHEY, CDR2 SVGAGI. As DNA, the CDR3 is TGTGCCAGCAGGGGACAACCGAACACCGGGGAGCTGTTTTTT. It translates to CASRGQPNTGELFF.

The chain links TRBV6-6 to TRBJ1-1; 8 nucleotides match TRBD1. The CDR3 has 14 residues. Trimming removed 4 bases from V and 1 base from J; junction bases left unmatched: 2. Germline values: CDR1 MNHNY, CDR2 SVGAGI (reference sequence). In DNA, the CDR3 is TGTGCCAGCAGTTCGGGACAGGAGAACACTGAAGCTTTCTTT. Amino acid sequence: CASSSGQENTEAFF.

This sequence joins TRBV4-3 and TRBJ2-1, with 13 nucleotides matching TRBD2. Germline CDR1 is LGHNA and CDR2 is YSLEER. This CDR3 has 17 amino acids. With 0 bases clipped from V and 7 bases from J, the junction kept 6 bases outside the gene matches. For the CDR3, the DNA is TGCGCCAGCAGCCAAGATGCCGGACTAGCGGGGGTGAATGAGCAGTTCTTC. It encodes CASSQDAGLAGVNEQFF.

This chain joins TRBV28 and TRBJ1-4; TRBD1 matches 8 bases. The CDR3 consists of 16 residues. The germline V gene encodes CDR1 MDHEN and CDR2 SYDVKM. After removal of 0 bases from V and 7 bases from J, the junction contained 7 bases not matched to a gene. The CDR3: CASSLCEPTGGEKLFF. CDR3 nucleotides: TGTGCCAGCAGTTTATGTGAGCCCACAGGGGGTGAAAAACTGTTTTTT.

This chain connects TRBV7-6 to TRBJ1-3; possible D gene TRBD1, 6 bases. Germline values: CDR1 SGHVS, CDR2 FNYEAQ. Trimming pared 1 base from V and 8 bases from J, leaving 9 bases between. The CDR3 runs to 13 residues. In DNA form, the CDR3 reads TGTGCCAGCAGCTTAGACAGGGCGGACACCATATATTTT. Residues: CASSLDRADTIYF.

This clone occurred once. The CDR3 sequence is CASSLPTGGYTF. Written as DNA, the CDR3 is TGTGCCAGCAGCCTACCGACTGGTGGCTACACCTTC. The chain carries TRBV5-5 and TRBJ1-2; no firm D call. Between the trimmed V and J ends, which lost 4 bases and 7 bases, there was a span of 11 bases. The CDR3 covers 12 residues. Germline V gene data show CDR1 as SGHKS and CDR2 as YYEKEE (reference sequence).

The chain carries TRBV12-5 and TRBJ1-2; 8 nucleotides align to TRBD1. Germline-derived CDR1 and CDR2 are LGHNT and FRNRAP. The CDR3 contains 16 residues. J lost 2 bases, V lost 3 bases, and 8 bases had no gene match. CDR3 region: CASGFLIRDRNYGYTF. The CDR3, as DNA: TGTGCTAGTGGTTTCTTAATCCGGGACAGGAACTATGGCTACACCTTC.

This chain connects TRBV6-1 to TRBJ1-4; TRBD1 is a possible D gene (6 bases). The V end lost 6 bases, the J end lost 7 bases, and 15 bases lay between the germline ends. CDR3 length: 14 residues. CDR1 MNHNS and CDR2 SASEGT come from the germline V gene. The CDR3 DNA reads TGTGCCAGCAGAGCGGGGGGGCGGGGTGAAAAACTGTTTTTT. As protein: CASRAGGRGEKLFF.

This chain uses TRBV6-1 with TRBJ1-1, with D hard to call. This CDR3 comprises 12 residues. Between the trimmed V and J ends, which lost 1 base and 5 bases, there was a span of 5 bases. CDR1 and CDR2 (germline): MNHNS, SASEGT. CDR3 nucleotides: TGTGCCAGCAGTGAAGGGGAGACTGAAGCTTTCTTT. It translates to CASSEGETEAFF.

The chain recombines TRBV7-9 with TRBJ1-5; maybe TRBD1 (6 bases). Germline V gene lookup returns CDR1 SEHNR and CDR2 FQNEAQ (reference sequence). CDR3 length: 13 amino acids. The V end was cut by 4 bases, the J end by 6 bases, with 10 bases between. CDR3 DNA sequence: TGTGCCAGCAGCTATGAAGGGGGTCAGCCCCAGCATTTT. This sequence encodes CASSYEGGQPQHF.

The chain carries TRBV18 and TRBJ1-5, with D possibly being TRBD1 (5 bases). The CDR3 is 17 amino acids. Germline lookup yields CDR1 KGHSH and CDR2 LQKENI. With 3 bases removed from V and 5 bases from J, the gap between germline ends came to 20 bases. The CDR3 DNA follows: TGTGCCAGCTCACCCATCCCCGGCAGGGTCCCGTATCAGCCCCAGCATTTT. It specifies CASSPIPGRVPYQPQHF. The variable domain in full, completed from reference TRBV18 and TRBJ1-5, reads NAGVMQNPRHLVRRRGQEARLRCSPMKGHSHVYWYRQLPEEGLKFMVYLQKENIIDESGMPKERFSAEFPKEGPSILRIQQVVRGDSAAYFCASSPIPGRVPYQPQHFGDGTRLSIL.